A selection of T cell receptor beta chains follows, all from one sample in a study of blood T cell repertoires in COVID-19. Clones were sequenced by immunoSEQ multiplex PCR, and TCRdb holds only the in-frame ones, with some missing. The sample has some 180,000 clones; roughly nine tenths are singletons. Sequenced material: PBMCs or T cells enriched from blood (not recorded which). The receptor set was obtained from a woman aged 40 to 50 in a cohort exposed to, infected with or recovered from COVID-19 (not recorded which). Each CDR3 is given with its conserved first and last residue. D genes are given only for firm matches. Size is stated for part of the rows, as once, few or many counts, or as a class when the clone is expanded.

size	V	J	D	CDR3	DNA
-	TRBV5-1	TRBJ1-1	-	CASGRGGNTEAFF	TGCGCCAGCGGGCGGGGAGGTAACACTGAAGCTTTCTTT
-	TRBV19	TRBJ2-7	-	CASSPSPGLIEQYF	TGTGCCAGTAGTCCCTCCCCCGGACTGATCGAGCAGTACTTC
-	TRBV2	TRBJ2-7	-	CASRLTRASYEQYF	TGTGCCAGCCGTCTAACGCGGGCCTCCTACGAGCAGTACTTC
-	TRBV10-3	TRBJ2-3	-	CAISERGEDTDTQYF	TGTGCCATCAGTGAGCGGGGAGAAGACACAGATACGCAGTATTTT
-	TRBV5-1	TRBJ2-7	TRBD2	CASSLSAGETYEQYF	TGCGCCAGCAGCTTATCAGCGGGGGAGACCTACGAGCAGTACTTC
-	TRBV9	TRBJ2-3	TRBD1	CASSVGRQGTDTQYF	TGTGCCAGCAGCGTAGGGCGACAGGGGACAGATACGCAGTATTTT
-	TRBV5-4	TRBJ2-3	TRBD2	CASSSNPAGMDTQYF	TGTGCCAGCAGCTCCAATCCAGCGGGGATGGATACGCAGTATTTT
-	TRBV7-7	TRBJ2-2	TRBD2	CASSLGAGAGGELFF	TGTGCCAGCAGCTTAGGTGCGGGAGCGGGCGGGGAGCTGTTTTTT
-	TRBV30	TRBJ1-4	-	CAWGTVGEKLFF	TGTGCCTGGGGGACTGTGGGTGAAAAACTGTTTTTT
once	TRBV5-1	TRBJ2-2	-	CASSITRHGTGELFF	TGCGCCAGCAGCATAACTAGGCATGGCACCGGGGAGCTGTTTTTT
-	TRBV4-2	TRBJ1-2	TRBD1	CASSQEAKQGAQDGYTF	TGTGCCAGCAGCCAAGAGGCCAAACAGGGGGCGCAGGATGGCTACACCTTC
once	TRBV6-5	TRBJ1-2	-	CASRTPRGSGYTF	TGTGCCAGCAGGACCCCCCGGGGGTCTGGCTACACCTTC
-	TRBV7-9	TRBJ1-5	TRBD1	CASSPTGGLQPQHF	TGTGCCAGCAGCCCGACAGGGGGCCTGCAGCCCCAGCATTTT
-	TRBV15	TRBJ2-3	-	CATSRQLQGGADTQYF	TGTGCCACCAGCAGACAATTACAGGGTGGCGCAGATACGCAGTATTTT
-	TRBV6-2/TRBV6-3	TRBJ2-3	-	CASSYSSGADTQYF	TGTGCCAGCAGTTACTCATCTGGTGCGGATACGCAGTATTTT
few	TRBV12-3/TRBV12-4	TRBJ2-5	-	CASRQGSETQYF	TGTGCCAGCAGACAGGGATCAGAGACCCAGTACTTC
-	TRBV7-9	TRBJ1-6	-	CAAAANNSPLHF	TGTGCCGCCGCGGCCAATAATTCACCCCTCCACTTT
once	TRBV10-3	TRBJ2-5	TRBD2	CAIRKPGGETQYF	TGTGCCATCAGAAAGCCGGGGGGAGAGACCCAGTACTTC
-	TRBV7-9	TRBJ2-5	TRBD1	CASSLGQGVVETQYF	TGTGCCAGCAGCTTAGGACAGGGGGTAGTAGAGACCCAGTACTTC
-	TRBV4-1	TRBJ2-5	TRBD1	CASSSRDRAETQYF	TGCGCCAGCAGCTCCCGGGACAGGGCCGAGACCCAGTACTTC
-	TRBV13	TRBJ2-1	TRBD2	CASSPPGGNNEQFF	TGTGCCAGCAGCCCCCCCGGGGGGAACAATGAGCAGTTCTTC
-	TRBV19	TRBJ1-5	-	CASSMHISNQPQHF	TGTGCCAGTAGTATGCACATTAGCAATCAGCCCCAGCATTTT
few	TRBV5-1	TRBJ2-7	TRBD1	CASAPYLQGIQTYEQYF	TGCGCCAGCGCCCCTTACTTACAGGGGATTCAAACCTACGAGCAGTACTTC
once	TRBV13	TRBJ1-2	TRBD1	CASSSLGPVGTGENGGYTF	TGTGCCAGCAGCTCCCTGGGACCCGTCGGGACAGGGGAGAATGGTGGCTACACCTTC
-	TRBV12-3/TRBV12-4	TRBJ2-4	-	CASALSPQNIQYF	TGTGCCAGTGCCCTTAGCCCACAAAACATTCAGTACTTC
once	TRBV7-2	TRBJ2-5	TRBD2	CASTLLAGGVKTQYF	TGTGCCAGCACCCTACTAGCGGGAGGGGTAAAGACCCAGTACTTC
-	TRBV20-1	TRBJ2-7	-	CSASVRGYEQYF	TGCAGTGCTAGTGTGCGGGGCTACGAGCAGTACTTC
-	TRBV13	TRBJ1-6	-	CASSSLRRGRNSPLHF	TGTGCCAGCAGCTCCCTTCGTCGGGGAAGAAATTCACCCCTCCACTTT
-	TRBV30	TRBJ2-1	TRBD2	CAGTSGSYNEQFF	TGTGCCGGGACTAGCGGCTCCTACAATGAGCAGTTCTTC
-	TRBV28	TRBJ1-5	TRBD1	CASSLNPTGDQPQHF	TGTGCCAGCAGTTTAAACCCCACAGGGGATCAGCCCCAGCATTTT
-	TRBV7-6	TRBJ2-3	TRBD2	CASSLRSLAGNYTDTQYF	TGTGCCAGCAGCTTAAGGAGTCTAGCGGGTAATTACACAGATACGCAGTATTTT
once	TRBV5-1	TRBJ2-7	TRBD1	CASSLGQGYYEQYF	TGCGCCAGCAGCTTAGGACAGGGGTACTACGAGCAGTACTTC
once	TRBV5-1	TRBJ2-7	TRBD1	CASSLSGTGQAEQYF	TGCGCCAGCAGCTTGTCGGGGACAGGGCAGGCCGAGCAGTACTTC
-	TRBV29-1	TRBJ1-1	TRBD1	CSVARQGRNTEAFF	TGCAGCGTTGCCCGACAGGGGAGGAACACTGAAGCTTTCTTT
-	TRBV7-6	TRBJ2-7	TRBD2	CASSFRASGNDEQYF	TGTGCCAGCAGCTTTAGGGCTAGCGGGAATGACGAGCAGTACTTC
-	TRBV7-9	TRBJ1-2	TRBD1	CASSPPTGLDYGYTF	TGTGCCAGCAGCCCGCCGACAGGGTTGGACTATGGCTACACCTTC
-	TRBV3-1/TRBV3-2	TRBJ1-6	-	CANRGGHSPLHF	TGTGCCAACCGGGGGGGGCATTCACCCCTCCACTTT
-	TRBV9	TRBJ2-7	TRBD2	CASSPGTSYEQYF	TGTGCCAGCAGCCCCGGGACTAGCTACGAGCAGTACTTC
-	TRBV19	TRBJ2-1	TRBD2	CASSPTSGRLGFGNEQFF	TGTGCCAGTAGTCCCACTAGCGGGAGGTTGGGGTTTGGGAATGAGCAGTTCTTC
few	TRBV18	TRBJ2-7	-	CASSHTDGYEQYF	TGTGCCAGCTCACACACCGATGGCTACGAGCAGTACTTC
-	TRBV11-2	TRBJ2-5	TRBD2	CASSPGAGGIQETQYF	TGTGCCAGCAGCCCAGGTGCGGGAGGGATACAAGAGACCCAGTACTTC
-	TRBV20-1	TRBJ1-6	TRBD1	CSASKGQEKNSPLHF	TGCAGTGCTAGTAAAGGACAGGAGAAAAATTCACCCCTCCACTTT